The present TCR beta chain was sequenced within a study of T cell repertoires in cytomegalovirus infection. The wider study: It can be stated that public TCR beta signatures indicated CMV infection as well as a matching HLA type. General observations from the study: Cumulative frequency (of public TCR beta family members) identified carriers of CMV plus the relevant HLA. Within the response measured ex vivo, HLA-C-restricted CMV-specific TCR beta clonotypes were dominant.

This clonotype was detected a few times. The antigen is unknown. Via MiXCR, TCRdb re-called the reads, giving one row per CDR3 protein. The sample contains 600,000 to 800,000 distinct CDR3 sequences, around 24% of which appear only once. The CDR3 is made up of 11 amino acids. Per germline, CDR1 DFQATT and CDR2 SNEGSKA (reference sequence). Trimming left V 3 bases short and J 6 bases short, with 8 bases between. Sequencing was done on a sample of CD8+ T cells from PBMCs. The chain uses TRBV20-1 and TRBJ1-2, with D unresolved. This TCR derives from a human donor in good health (CMV status not recorded). Some clones in this sample may be carry-over from other donors' samples. CDR3: CSASSHDGYTF. CDR3 bases: TGCAGTGCTAGTTCCCATGATGGCTACACCTTC.